The following is a T cell receptor beta chain sequence with its context. The CDR3 is 13 amino acids. V dropped 2 bases and J dropped 4 bases, with 5 bases sitting between them. CDR1 is LGHDT, CDR2 YNNKEL, per germline (reference sequence). The data originate from a study of patients and donors after allogeneic stem cell transplantation. A single record per CDR3 protein comes from TCRdb applying MiXCR to the RT-PCR reads. The sample includes over 400,000 distinct CDR3 sequences, approximately 16% of them seen just once. The sample taken for sequencing was blood, either unsorted or a sorted T cell fraction (not recorded which). This receptor was identified in a human donor who was either an allogeneic HSCT recipient or a stem cell or donor lymphocyte infusion donor (not recorded which). It is not recorded whose cells these are; they may come from a transplant donor. V and J are TRBV3-1 and TRBJ2-2, with D unresolved. CDR3 region: CASSQLRTGELFF. CDR3 nucleotides: TGTGCCAGCAGCCAACTACGCACCGGGGAGCTGTTTTTT. The full variable domain, in which reference TRBV3-1 and TRBJ2-2 provide the parts outside the CDR3, is DTAVSQTPKYLVTQMGNDKSIKCEQNLGHDTMYWYKQDSKKFLKIMFSYNNKELIINETVPNRFSPKSPDKAHLNLHINSLELGDSAVYFCASSQLRTGELFFGEGSRLTVL.